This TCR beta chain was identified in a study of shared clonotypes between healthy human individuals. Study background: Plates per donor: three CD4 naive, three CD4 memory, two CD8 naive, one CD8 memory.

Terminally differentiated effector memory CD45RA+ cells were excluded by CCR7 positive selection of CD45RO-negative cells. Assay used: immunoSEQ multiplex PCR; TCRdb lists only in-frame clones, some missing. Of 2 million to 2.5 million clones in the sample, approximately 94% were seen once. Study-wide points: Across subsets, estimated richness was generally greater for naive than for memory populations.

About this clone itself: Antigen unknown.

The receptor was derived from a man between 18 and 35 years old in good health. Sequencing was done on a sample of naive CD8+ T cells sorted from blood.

The CDR3, as DNA: TGTGCCAGCAGCTTCTTACACGTTTCACTCACAGATACGCAGTATTTT. Translation gives CASSFLHVSLTDTQYF. The rearrangement joins TRBV11-2 to TRBJ2-3; D is ambiguous. Germline V gives CDR1 SGHAT, CDR2 FQNNGV. There are 16 residues in the CDR3. Trimming cost V 3 bases and J 2 bases, with 15 bases left between them.